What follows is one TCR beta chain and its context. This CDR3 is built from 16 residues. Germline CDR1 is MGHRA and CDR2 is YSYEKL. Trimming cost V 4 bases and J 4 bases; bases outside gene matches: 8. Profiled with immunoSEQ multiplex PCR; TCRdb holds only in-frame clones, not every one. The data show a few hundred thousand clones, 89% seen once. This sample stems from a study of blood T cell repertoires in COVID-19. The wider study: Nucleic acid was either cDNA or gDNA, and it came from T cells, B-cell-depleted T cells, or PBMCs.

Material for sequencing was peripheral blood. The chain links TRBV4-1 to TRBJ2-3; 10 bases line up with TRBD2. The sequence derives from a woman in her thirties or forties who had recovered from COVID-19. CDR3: CASSLAPAGGADTQYF. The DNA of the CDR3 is TGCGCCAGCAGCCTGGCCCCAGCGGGGGGGGCAGATACGCAGTATTTT.